The clone carrying this TCR beta chain has more than one count but fewer than ten. Antigen: not known. For the second PCR, which ran for about 7 to 11 cycles, a sample-barcoded 5' primer and a J-beta primer mix were used. In TCRdb, the 5' RACE reads were re-called with MiXCR into one record per CDR3 protein. The table has 2 million or so distinct CDR3 sequences, roughly 50% seen once. This specimen comes from a study of blood T cells in healthy people across ages. General observations from the study: It was not possible, with unsorted PBMCs, to conclusively compare naive and antigen-experienced cells. Aged donors had fewer naive CD4+ cells and lower diversity than long-lived donors. It was found that TCR beta diversity correlated strongly with the percentage of naive T cells.

Sample donors were healthy Caucasian individuals that came from Russia, aged roughly 6 to 100. This TCR was recovered from a middle-aged woman in good health. The sample was blood.

CDR3 protein: CASSYSPTGPLEQYF. The CDR3 DNA reads TGTGCCAGCAGTTACTCCCCGACAGGGCCCCTCGAGCAGTACTTC. The chain carries TRBV6-5 and TRBJ2-7, with TRBD1 matching 7 bases. This CDR3 region has 15 residues. The V gene end was trimmed by 0 bases and the J gene end by 6 bases; junction bases not matched to a gene: 8. In germline, CDR1 is MNHEY, CDR2 SVGAGI.